Detailed here is one TCR beta chain. The sample belongs to a study of response to subunit inactivated influenza vaccine. Per the germline V gene, CDR1 is SGHRS and CDR2 is YFSETQ. This CDR3 has 13 residues. The V and J ends lost 5 bases and 0 bases respectively, with 8 bases between them. TCRdb ran MiXCR on the RT-PCR reads and lists one entry per CDR3 protein. The sample has more than 700,000 distinct CDR3 sequences, 21% seen once. The receptor was derived from a man in his fifties who received an inactivated influenza vaccine. Material: PBMCs from blood, obtained about 5 days after vaccination. The genes are TRBV5-1 and TRBJ1-1; D remains ambiguous. CDR3 DNA: TGCGCCAGCAGGATCGGCTTGAACACTGAAGCTTTCTTT. Its protein product is CASRIGLNTEAFF.